This TCR beta chain was captured in a study of cytomegalovirus exposure and HLA in healthy donors. Trimming at V came to 4 bases and at J to 9 bases, leaving 6 bases not matched to a gene. This CDR3 comprises 13 residues. CDR1 is MRHNA, CDR2 SNTAGT, per germline. Comments on this clone: Its cognate antigen is unknown.

Study-level results: One variant, a missense change in DCLRE1C, was linked in a later analysis to TCR beta V- and J-gene trimming.

This PCR relied on a set of 60 Vbeta primers and 13 Jbeta primers. This table comes from immunoSEQ multiplex PCR, and its TCRdb copy is limited to in-frame clones, with some not included. This table holds 120,000 or so clones, over 60% found once. Specimen: PBMCs. This clonotype was obtained from a human donor in good health. The rearrangement uses TRBV6-4 and TRBJ2-1, with 7 bases that match TRBD1. In DNA form, the CDR3 reads TGTGCCAGCAGTGCCCCTTGGACAGGTGAGCAGTTCTTC. Translation: CASSAPWTGEQFF.